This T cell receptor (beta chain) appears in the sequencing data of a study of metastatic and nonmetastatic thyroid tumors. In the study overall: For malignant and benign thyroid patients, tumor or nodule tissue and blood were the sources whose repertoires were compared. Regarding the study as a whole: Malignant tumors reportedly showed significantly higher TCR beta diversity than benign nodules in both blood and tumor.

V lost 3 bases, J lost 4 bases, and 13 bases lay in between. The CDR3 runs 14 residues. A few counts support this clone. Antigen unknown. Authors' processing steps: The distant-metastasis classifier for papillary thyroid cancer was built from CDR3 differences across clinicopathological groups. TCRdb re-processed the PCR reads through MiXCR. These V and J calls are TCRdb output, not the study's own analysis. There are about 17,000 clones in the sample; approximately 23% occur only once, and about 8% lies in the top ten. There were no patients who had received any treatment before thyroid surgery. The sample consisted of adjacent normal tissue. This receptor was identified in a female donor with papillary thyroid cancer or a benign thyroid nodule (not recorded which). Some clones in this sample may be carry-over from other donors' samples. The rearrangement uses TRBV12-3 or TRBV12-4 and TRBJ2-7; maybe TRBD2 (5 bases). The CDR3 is CASSFLGSGYEQYF. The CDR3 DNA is TGTGCCAGCAGTTTTTTAGGGAGTGGATACGAGCAGTACTTC.